This T cell receptor (beta chain) stems from a study of early T cells in non-severe SARS-CoV-2 infection. V was trimmed by 1 base and J by 5 bases, leaving 11 bases between them. This CDR3 has 13 amino acids. Germline V lookup: CDR1 SQVTM, CDR2 ANQGSEA. TCRdb re-derived calls from the 5' RACE reads in MiXCR, one entry per CDR3 protein. The data show 25,000 to 35,000 distinct CDR3 sequences, approximately 2.9% seen once. This clonotype occurred a few times. The TCR sequence derives from an adult who was a healthcare worker with PCR-confirmed SARS-CoV-2 infection or an uninfected control (not recorded which). This chain joins TRBV29-1 and TRBJ1-1; D remains unclear. Sample: whole blood. The CDR3 region is CSVEGRARTEAFF. CDR3 sequence (DNA): TGCAGCGTTGAAGGGAGGGCTCGGACTGAAGCTTTCTTT.